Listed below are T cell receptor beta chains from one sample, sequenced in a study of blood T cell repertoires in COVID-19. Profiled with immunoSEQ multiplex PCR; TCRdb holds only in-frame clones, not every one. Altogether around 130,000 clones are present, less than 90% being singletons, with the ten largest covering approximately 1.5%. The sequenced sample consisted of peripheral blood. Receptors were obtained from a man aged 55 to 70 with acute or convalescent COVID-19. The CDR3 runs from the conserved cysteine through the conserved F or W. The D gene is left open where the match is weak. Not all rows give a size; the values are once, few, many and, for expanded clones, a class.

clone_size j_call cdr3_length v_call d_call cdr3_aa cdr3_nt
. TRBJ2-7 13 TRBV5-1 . CASSFQGNYEQYF TGCGCCAGCAGCTTTCAGGGGAACTACGAGCAGTACTTC
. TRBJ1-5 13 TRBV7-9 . CASSLEQYQPQHF TGTGCCAGCAGCTTAGAACAGTATCAGCCCCAGCATTTT
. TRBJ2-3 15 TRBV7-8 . CASSLAGSFTDTQYF TGTGCCAGCAGCTTAGCGGGGAGTTTCACAGATACGCAGTATTTT
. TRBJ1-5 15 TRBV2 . CASRGGLGHRQPQHF TGTGCCAGCAGGGGTGGCCTGGGACACCGTCAGCCCCAGCATTTT
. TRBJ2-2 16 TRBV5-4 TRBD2 CASSLLAGGGTGELFF TGTGCCAGCAGCTTACTAGCGGGGGGCGGCACCGGGGAGCTGTTTTTT
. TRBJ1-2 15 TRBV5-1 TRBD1 CASSPRTGGPYGYTF TGCGCCAGCAGCCCCAGGACAGGGGGGCCTTATGGCTACACCTTC
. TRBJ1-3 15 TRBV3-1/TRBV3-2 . CASSPTGISGNTIYF TGTGCCAGCAGCCCCACAGGGATTTCTGGAAACACCATATATTTT
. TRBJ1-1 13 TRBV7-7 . CASSLDSRGKAFF TGTGCCAGCAGCTTAGATTCCAGGGGCAAAGCTTTCTTT
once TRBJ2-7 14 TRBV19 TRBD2 CASSFGTSGYEQYF TGTGCCAGTAGTTTCGGGACTAGCGGCTACGAGCAGTACTTC
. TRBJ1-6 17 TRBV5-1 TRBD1 CASSLPGQGAGDSPLHF TGCGCCAGCAGCTTGCCGGGACAGGGGGCAGGTGATTCACCCCTCCACTTT
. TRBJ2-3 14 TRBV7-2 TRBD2 CASSWGTSTDTQYF TGTGCCAGCAGCTGGGGGACTAGCACCGATACGCAGTATTTT
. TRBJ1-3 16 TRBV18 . CASSPGNSGSGNTIYF TGTGCCAGCTCACCCGGGAACAGCGGCTCTGGAAACACCATATATTTT
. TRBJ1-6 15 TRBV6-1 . CASSEAFTANSPLHF TGTGCCAGCAGTGAAGCCTTTACAGCCAATTCACCCCTCCACTTT
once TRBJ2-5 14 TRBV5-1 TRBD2 CASSWTSGQETQYF TGCGCCAGCAGCTGGACTAGCGGCCAAGAGACCCAGTACTTC
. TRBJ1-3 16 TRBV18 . CASSPKDYQAGNTIYF TGTGCCAGCTCACCCAAGGACTATCAAGCTGGAAACACCATATATTTT
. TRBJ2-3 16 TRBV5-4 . CASSLRSGSSTDTQYF TGTGCCAGCAGCTTGAGGAGCGGCTCTAGCACAGATACGCAGTATTTT
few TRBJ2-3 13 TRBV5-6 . CASSYTGSDTQYF TGTGCCAGCAGTTATACAGGGTCCGATACGCAGTATTTT
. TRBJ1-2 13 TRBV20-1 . CSASYQANYGYTF TGCAGTGCTAGTTATCAGGCTAACTATGGCTACACCTTC
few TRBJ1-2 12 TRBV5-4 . CASSFQGLGYTF TGTGCCAGCAGCTTTCAGGGGCTTGGCTACACCTTC
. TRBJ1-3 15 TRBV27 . CASSLSGTLGNTIYF TGTGCCAGCAGTTTATCCGGGACACTAGGAAACACCATATATTTT
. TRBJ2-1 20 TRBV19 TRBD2 CASRNKGLAGNRSSYNEQFF TGTGCCAGTAGAAACAAGGGACTAGCGGGGAACAGAAGCTCCTACAATGAGCAGTTCTTC
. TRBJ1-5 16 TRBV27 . CASMPTSGIGSQPQHF TGTGCCAGCATGCCCACTTCAGGAATCGGTAGTCAGCCCCAGCATTTT
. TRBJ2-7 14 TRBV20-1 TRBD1 CSASSRQGAPEQYF TGCAGTGCTAGTTCGAGACAGGGGGCCCCCGAGCAGTACTTC
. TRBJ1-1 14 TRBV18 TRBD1 CASSLGQGYTEAFF TGTGCCAGCTCGCTTGGACAGGGATACACTGAAGCTTTCTTT
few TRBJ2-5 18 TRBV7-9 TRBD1 CASSFGTGGRVYQETQYF TGTGCCAGCAGCTTTGGGACAGGGGGCCGAGTGTACCAAGAGACCCAGTACTTC
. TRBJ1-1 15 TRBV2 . CASSTSQGLNTEAFF TGTGCCAGCAGTACATCACAGGGACTAAACACTGAAGCTTTCTTT
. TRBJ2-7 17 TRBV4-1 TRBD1 CASSQESSTGASYEQYF TGCGCCAGCAGCCAAGAGTCTTCGACAGGGGCTAGCTACGAGCAGTACTTC
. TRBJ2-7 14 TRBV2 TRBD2 CASKGLAPTYEQYF TGTGCCAGCAAGGGACTAGCGCCCACCTACGAGCAGTACTTC
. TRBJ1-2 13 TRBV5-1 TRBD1 CASSVGQGYGYTF TGCGCCAGCAGCGTGGGACAGGGCTATGGCTACACCTTC
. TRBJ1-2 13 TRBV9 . CASGGVPNYGYTF TGTGCCAGCGGCGGAGTTCCTAACTATGGCTACACCTTC
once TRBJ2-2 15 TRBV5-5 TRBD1 CASSPGTANTGELFF TGTGCCAGCAGCCCAGGGACAGCCAACACCGGGGAGCTGTTTTTT
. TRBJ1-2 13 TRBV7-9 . CASSLGTVHGYTF TGTGCCAGCAGCTTAGGGACAGTCCATGGCTACACCTTC
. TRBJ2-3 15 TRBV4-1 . CASSQVYPVADTQYF TGCGCCAGCAGCCAAGTGTATCCGGTGGCAGATACGCAGTATTTT
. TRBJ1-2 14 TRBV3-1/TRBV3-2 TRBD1 CASSRGGADYGYTF TGTGCCAGCAGCCGAGGGGGCGCCGACTATGGCTACACCTTC
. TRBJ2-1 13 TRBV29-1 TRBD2 CSVPGTSNNEQFF TGCAGCGTTCCCGGGACTAGCAACAATGAGCAGTTCTTC
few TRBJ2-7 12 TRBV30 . CAWGLRGNEQYF TGTGCCTGGGGGTTGCGAGGTAACGAGCAGTACTTC
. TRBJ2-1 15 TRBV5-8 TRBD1 CASSLGQGAVDEQFF TGTGCCAGCAGCTTGGGACAGGGGGCGGTTGATGAGCAGTTCTTC